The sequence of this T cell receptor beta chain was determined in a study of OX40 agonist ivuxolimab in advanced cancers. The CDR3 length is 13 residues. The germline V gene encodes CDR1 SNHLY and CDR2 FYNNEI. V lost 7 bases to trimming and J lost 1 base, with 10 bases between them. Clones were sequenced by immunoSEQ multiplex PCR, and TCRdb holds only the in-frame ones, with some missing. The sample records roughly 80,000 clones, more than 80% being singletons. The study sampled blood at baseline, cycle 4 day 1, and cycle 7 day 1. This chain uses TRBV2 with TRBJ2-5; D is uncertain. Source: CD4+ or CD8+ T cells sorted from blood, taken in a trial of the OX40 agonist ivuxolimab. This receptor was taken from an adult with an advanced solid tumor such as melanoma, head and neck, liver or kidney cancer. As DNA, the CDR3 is TGTGCCAGCATTTCGGGTATCCAAGAGACCCAGTACTTC. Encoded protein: CASISGIQETQYF.